This T cell receptor beta chain was observed in a study of graft-versus-host responses after intestinal transplantation. Study at large: Each recipient received a multivisceral, liver-intestinal, or isolated intestinal graft.

Looked up from germline, CDR1 is MNHNS and CDR2 is SASEGT. The CDR3 has 14 amino acids. The V and J ends lost 4 bases and 5 bases, in that order; junction bases with no gene match: 3. Remarks on this clone: The antigen remains unidentified.

Sequencing used immunoSEQ multiplex PCR; TCRdb keeps in-frame clones, though not all of them. The sample lists 90,000 to 130,000 clones; roughly nine tenths were seen once. J is TRBJ1-4 and V is TRBV6-1; the match to TRBD1 covers 8 bases. Sequenced material: unstimulated CD4+ T cells sorted from spleen or lymph node cells, taken before transplant. This TCR came from a human donor who was the organ donor for an intestinal transplant. CDR3 sequence reads: CASSVGTGNEKLFF. CDR3 coding DNA: TGTGCCAGCAGTGTGGGGACAGGAAATGAAAAACTGTTTTTT.